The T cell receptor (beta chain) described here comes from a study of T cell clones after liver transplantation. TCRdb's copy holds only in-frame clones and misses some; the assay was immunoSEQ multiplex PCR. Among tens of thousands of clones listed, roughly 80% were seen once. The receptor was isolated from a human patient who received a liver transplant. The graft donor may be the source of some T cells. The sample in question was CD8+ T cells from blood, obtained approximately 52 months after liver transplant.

The chain's CDR3 is CASSQDPGDNYGYTF. The CDR3 bases are TGCGCCAGCAGCCAAGATCCCGGGGACAACTATGGCTACACCTTC. This sequence joins TRBV4-1 and TRBJ1-2, with a weak D call TRBD1 (5 bases). The V and J ends lost 0 bases and 2 bases respectively, with 10 bases between them. Germline loops: CDR1 MGHRA, CDR2 YSYEKL. The CDR3 length is 15 residues.